The 20 T cell receptor beta chains presented below share a single source sample, sequenced in a study of cytomegalovirus exposure and HLA in healthy donors. Amplification used 60 Vbeta primers and 13 Jbeta primers. The data were produced by immunoSEQ multiplex PCR, yet TCRdb's version contains in-frame clones alone and is incomplete. Of 150,000 to 200,000 clones listed, about 88% were seen once; the top ten hold approximately 1.7%. The sample comprised PBMCs. These receptors were obtained from a woman aged 18-35 years in good health and CMV-seronegative.

The chain couples TRBV7-9 to TRBJ1-4; 8 nucleotides align to TRBD1. Germline V gene data show CDR1 as SEHNR and CDR2 as FQNEAQ (reference sequence). The CDR3 loop spans 14 amino acids. J lost 8 bases, V lost 3 bases, and 5 bases had no gene match. Written as DNA, the CDR3 is TGTGCCAGCAGCTTGGACAGGGTCCGAGAAAAACTGTTTTTT. This sequence encodes CASSLDRVREKLFF.

The V and J genes are TRBV9 and TRBJ2-3; TRBD2 matches 10 bases. Germline CDR1 reads SGDLS; CDR2 reads YYNGEE. The ends lost 4 bases at V and 8 bases at J; junction bases unmatched: 7. The CDR3 totals 14 residues. The CDR3 DNA is TGTGCCAGCAGCTCCGGGCCTAGCGGGGGTACGCAGTATTTT. Protein product: CASSSGPSGGTQYF.

This chain joins TRBV11-3 and TRBJ2-7; D unclear. Trimming pared 5 bases from V and 0 bases from J, leaving 17 bases between. CDR1 is SGHNT and CDR2 is YENEEA in the germline V gene. The CDR3 totals 16 residues. The CDR3 region has the DNA TGTGCCAGCAGCCCAGCGTCTGGTTTCAGCTCCTACGAGCAGTACTTC. Its protein is CASSPASGFSSYEQYF.

The chain links TRBV5-4 to TRBJ2-2; D is ambiguous. The CDR3 is 15 amino acids. Germline CDR1 is SGHNT and CDR2 is YYREEE (reference sequence). Trimming cost V 4 bases and J 2 bases, with 12 bases left between them. CDR3 in DNA: TGTGCCAGCAGCCCCCTGCGGTCAAACACCGGGGAGCTGTTTTTT. It specifies CASSPLRSNTGELFF.

The chain links TRBV11-3 to TRBJ2-3, with 11 bases identical to TRBD2. Germline trimming cut 4 bases from V and 2 bases from J; bases unmatched to any gene: 5. This CDR3 comprises 16 residues. Looked up from germline, CDR1 is SGHNT and CDR2 is YENEEA. The CDR3 DNA follows: TGTGCCAGCAGCTCCCGACTAGCGGGGACCACAGATACGCAGTATTTT. Its translation: CASSSRLAGTTDTQYF.

The chain couples TRBV5-4 to TRBJ2-5; 9 positions agree with TRBD2. Germline-derived CDR1 and CDR2 are SGHNT and YYREEE (reference sequence). This CDR3 has 15 residues. The V gene end was trimmed by 0 bases and the J gene end by 5 bases; junction bases not matched to a gene: 5. CDR3 sequence (DNA): TGTGCCAGCAGCTTGGGGAATAGCGGGGGTGAGACCCAGTACTTC. Residues: CASSLGNSGGETQYF.

The chain carries TRBV29-1 and TRBJ2-7, with 10 bases identical to TRBD2. CDR1 SQVTM and CDR2 ANQGSEA come from the germline V gene. J lost 4 bases, V lost 4 bases, and 4 bases had no gene match. This CDR3 has 13 residues. The CDR3 DNA reads TGCAGCGTTGTACTAGCGGGGTTATACGAGCAGTACTTC. This sequence encodes CSVVLAGLYEQYF.

The genes are TRBV30 and TRBJ2-7; the match to TRBD2 covers 9 bases. This CDR3 region has 14 residues. Germline V gives CDR1 GTSNPN, CDR2 SVGIG (reference sequence). Trimming cost V 0 bases and J 5 bases; bases outside gene matches: 5. CDR3 in DNA: TGTGCCTGGAGTGTCCTTAGCGGGAGTGACGAGCAGTACTTC. Translated: CAWSVLSGSDEQYF.

The V call is TRBV7-2, the J call TRBJ2-3, with 9 bases lining up with TRBD1. J lost 3 bases, V lost 1 base, and 8 bases had no gene match. This CDR3 has 17 amino acids. Germline-derived CDR1 and CDR2 are SGHTA and FQGNSA. The CDR3 loop reads CASSLGDRASRTDTQYF. The CDR3 DNA reads as TGTGCCAGCAGCTTAGGGGACAGGGCCTCGAGGACAGATACGCAGTATTTT.

On this clone itself: An end of the junction differs from the germline gene, which may be a read error. The same CDR3 arises from other DNA sequences in this sample as well. The rearrangement links TRBV6-6 to TRBJ2-7, with TRBD2 matching 7 bases. CDR1 is MNHNY, CDR2 SVGAGI, per germline (reference sequence). The CDR3 is 13 amino acids. The DNA of the CDR3 is TGCGCCAGCAGTTACGGCGGGAGCCACGAGCAGTACTTC. This translates into CASSYGGSHEQYF.

In DNA form, the CDR3 reads TGCAGCGTTGAAGATCTTCAGGTGGGTGGGGGCGACTATGGCTACACCTTC. It specifies CSVEDLQVGGGDYGYTF. This chain connects TRBV29-1 to TRBJ1-2, with a possible D match to TRBD1 (6 bases). Germline CDR1 and CDR2: SQVTM and ANQGSEA. The CDR3 sequence is 17 residues long. Trimming stripped 0 bases from V and 3 bases from J, with 20 bases between.

This clone was seen a single time. J is TRBJ2-5 and V is TRBV5-6, with D unclear. The CDR3 consists of 12 residues. Per germline, CDR1 SGHDT and CDR2 YYEEEE. Trimming took 2 bases from V and 1 from J, leaving 3 bases between them. The CDR3: CASSFSQETQYF. CDR3 nucleotide sequence: TGTGCCAGCAGCTTCAGCCAAGAGACCCAGTACTTC.

This clone rates as medium-sized. This chain uses TRBV11-3 with TRBJ2-7; 12 positions agree with TRBD2. The CDR3 sequence is 15 residues long. Trimming took 6 bases from V and 7 from J; bases not matched to a gene: 10. Germline lookup yields CDR1 SGHNT and CDR2 YENEEA. The CDR3 bases are TGTGCCAGCAGGAAACCTAGCGGGAGGGCCGATGAGCAGTACTTC. It specifies CASRKPSGRADEQYF.

The chain has TRBV10-3 and TRBJ2-5; 9 nucleotides line up with TRBD1. J lost 5 bases, V lost 10 bases, and 8 bases had no gene match. There are 13 residues in the CDR3. Germline CDR1 is ENHRY and CDR2 is SYGVKD. Written as DNA, the CDR3 is TGTGCCACTGCCGGGACAGGGATTGAGACCCAGTACTTC. Protein product: CATAGTGIETQYF.

The V call is TRBV10-1, the J call TRBJ1-6, with TRBD1 matching 7 bases. The length of the CDR3 is 16 residues. Germline CDR1 and CDR2: WNHNN and SYGVQD (reference sequence). V lost 8 bases and J lost 0; bases outside the gene matches: 7. Written as DNA, the CDR3 is TGCGCCAGCGAGGGACAGTCGATCTCCTATAATTCACCCCTCCACTTT. Translation gives CASEGQSISYNSPLHF.

The rearrangement uses TRBV28 and TRBJ1-3; 8 positions agree with TRBD1. J gave up 2 bases and V 4 bases, and 7 bases lay outside the gene matches. The CDR3 loop spans 16 amino acids. Per germline, CDR1 MDHEN and CDR2 SYDVKM. The CDR3 nucleotides read TGTGCCAGCAGTTCAAACAGGGGGTCTCCTGGAAACACCATATATTTT. Translated, it gives CASSSNRGSPGNTIYF.

The chain uses TRBV5-1 and TRBJ2-5, with 8 nucleotides matching TRBD2. The CDR3 is made up of 15 amino acids. Germline CDR1 SGHRS, CDR2 YFSETQ. V trimming: 4 bases; J trimming: 2 bases; junction bases outside the gene matches: 7. The CDR3 nucleotides read TGCGCCAGCAGCAACACCGGGACTAGGCAAGAGACCCAGTACTTC. This gives the protein CASSNTGTRQETQYF.

The V call is TRBV12-5, the J call TRBJ2-7; no reliable D call. The CDR3 extends over 12 amino acids. Germline V gives CDR1 LGHNT, CDR2 FRNRAP. V was cut by 1 base and J by 10 bases, with 11 bases left in between. In nucleotides, the CDR3 is TGTGCTAGTGGTTTGGCCGGGTCCGAACAGTACTTC. Protein product: CASGLAGSEQYF. The variable domain in full, completed from reference TRBV12-5 and TRBJ2-7, reads DARVTQTPRHKVTEMGQEVTMRCQPILGHNTVFWYRQTMMQGLELLAYFRNRAPLDDSGMPKDRFSAEMPDATLATLKIQPSEPRDSAVYFCASGLAGSEQYFGPGTRLTVT.

The chain uses TRBV9 and TRBJ1-2; 9 positions agree with TRBD1. Germline V gives CDR1 SGDLS, CDR2 YYNGEE. The trim removed 2 bases at V and 6 bases at J, leaving 5 bases unmatched. This CDR3 has 14 amino acids. As DNA, the CDR3 is TGTGCCAGCAGCGTCGGGACAGGGAGGGATGGCTACACCTTC. It translates to CASSVGTGRDGYTF.

The chain combines TRBV6-1 with TRBJ1-5; TRBD1 is a possible D gene (6 bases). Trimming cost V 3 bases and J 6 bases, with 15 bases left between them. The CDR3 extends over 15 amino acids. The germline gives CDR1 MNHNS, CDR2 SASEGT. The CDR3 DNA reads TGTGCCAGCAGTGAGGCAGACAGGAATGGTCAGCCCCAGCATTTT. As protein: CASSEADRNGQPQHF.